This is a list of T cell receptor beta chains from one sample in a study of shared clonotypes between healthy human individuals. Only in-frame clones appear in the TCRdb table, and some are missing; sequencing was by immunoSEQ multiplex PCR. The sample has about 1.9 million clones, about 93% seen once. Sequenced sample: naive CD8+ T cells from PBMCs. The receptors stem from a man younger than 30 in good health. Some clones in this sample may be carry-over from other donors' samples. Each CDR3 is given with its conserved first and last residue. Each record gives: D gene, J gene, V gene, clone size, CDR3 DNA, CDR3 protein. A D gene is named only where the DNA matches it firmly. Not every row has a clone size; where given, it reads once, few, many or a size class.

>TRBD1|TRBJ2-3|TRBV9|once
TGTGCCAGCAGCGAAAGGACAGGGACGGATACGCAGTATTTT
CASSERTGTDTQYF
>NA|TRBJ2-7|TRBV6-5|NA
TGTGCCAGCAGTTTGAATGAGTGGAGGGGAGAGCAGTACTTC
CASSLNEWRGEQYF
>NA|TRBJ2-7|TRBV6-5|NA
TGTGCCAGCAGTTACATGCCCGTGGAATACGAGCAGTACTTC
CASSYMPVEYEQYF
>TRBD1|TRBJ1-1|TRBV9|NA
TGTGCCAGCAGCGACGGGACAGGCACGAACACTGAAGCTTTCTTT
CASSDGTGTNTEAFF
>NA|TRBJ1-2|TRBV7-9|NA
TGTGCCAGCAGCTTAGCGCGGACGCTAGTGGATGGCTACACCTTC
CASSLARTLVDGYTF
>NA|TRBJ2-7|TRBV28|NA
TGTGCCAGCAGTCCCCTTTCCGGGTCCGCCTACGAGCAGTACTTC
CASSPLSGSAYEQYF
>NA|TRBJ2-7|TRBV5-1|NA
TGCGCCAGCAGCTACGGGACCCCCTACGAGCAGTACTTC
CASSYGTPYEQYF
>TRBD2|TRBJ2-7|TRBV6-5|NA
TGTGCCAGCAGTCCTGGGCGGGGGTTAGGAGAGCAGTACTTC
CASSPGRGLGEQYF
>NA|TRBJ1-4|TRBV13|NA
TGTGCCAGCAGCTTAGGCAAACAGAGTAATGAAAAACTGTTTTTT
CASSLGKQSNEKLFF
>TRBD2|TRBJ2-7|TRBV28|NA
TGTGCCAGCAGTTTACGGCTAGCGGCCTACGAGCAGTACTTC
CASSLRLAAYEQYF
>NA|TRBJ2-3|TRBV27|NA
TGTGCCAGCAGTTTCCTGGCCGCGGTCCTCGGGTCTAGCACAGATACGCAGTATTTT
CASSFLAAVLGSSTDTQYF
>NA|TRBJ1-3|TRBV4-1|NA
TGCGCCAGCAGCCAATCAGGCTCTGGAAACACCATATATTTT
CASSQSGSGNTIYF
>NA|TRBJ1-2|TRBV5-1|once
TGCGCCAGCAGCTTGTATGTCTCTGAAGCTAACTATGGCTACACCTTC
CASSLYVSEANYGYTF
>TRBD2|TRBJ2-2|TRBV5-3|NA
TGTGCCAGAAGCTTAGGTCACGGAGCGGGAGGGGGCCGGACCGGGGAGCTGTTTTTT
CARSLGHGAGGGRTGELFF
>TRBD2|TRBJ2-7|TRBV5-6|NA
TGTGCCAGCAGCTTAGGGACTAGCGTGCTCTACGAGCAGTACTTC
CASSLGTSVLYEQYF
>TRBD2|TRBJ2-1|TRBV7-3|NA
TGTGCCAGCAGCTTAACCGGCGGGAGCGGCAATGAGCAGTTCTTC
CASSLTGGSGNEQFF
>NA|TRBJ2-7|TRBV27|NA
TGTGCCAGCAGTTTCCTCCGGAGCTCCTACGAGCAGTACTTC
CASSFLRSSYEQYF
>NA|TRBJ1-5|TRBV28|once
TGTGCCAGCAGTCCGATCATTCAGCCCCAGCATTTT
CASSPIIQPQHF
>TRBD1|TRBJ2-3|TRBV27|NA
TGTGCCAGCATCCCTTCCGGGACAGCGGCGGAGACAGATACGCAGTATTTT
CASIPSGTAAETDTQYF
>NA|TRBJ1-1|TRBV11-2|NA
TGTGCCAGCAGCCCCGACAAAGCTGAAGCTTTCTTT
CASSPDKAEAFF
>NA|TRBJ1-1|TRBV5-4|NA
TGTGCCAGCAGCCACCAGAGGGGTGAAGCTTTCTTT
CASSHQRGEAFF
>NA|TRBJ1-1|TRBV18|few
TGTGCCAGCTCCACGCAGGGTCCTGAAGCTTTCTTT
CASSTQGPEAFF
>NA|TRBJ2-4|TRBV28|once
TGTGCCAGCAGGGGCAGGGGACTAGCCAAAAACATTCAGTACTTC
CASRGRGLAKNIQYF
>NA|TRBJ1-5|TRBV9|NA
TGTGCCAGCAGCAGCGGGACAAATCAGCCCCAGCATTTT
CASSSGTNQPQHF
>TRBD2|TRBJ2-1|TRBV13|NA
TGTGCCAGCAGCTTAGGGCTAGCGGTGAAAAGGGGTGAGCAGTTCTTC
CASSLGLAVKRGEQFF
>TRBD1|TRBJ2-7|TRBV7-9|NA
TGTGCCAGCAGCATCCCACAGGGGCTCTCCTACGAGCAGTACTTC
CASSIPQGLSYEQYF
>TRBD2|TRBJ2-1|TRBV27|once
TGTGCCAGCCGTGCAGCGGGAACCTACAATGAGCAGTTCTTC
CASRAAGTYNEQFF
>NA|TRBJ2-4|TRBV19|NA
TGTGCCAGGAAAAACCAGGGAGATCTAGCCAAAAACATTCAGTACTTC
CARKNQGDLAKNIQYF
>TRBD1|TRBJ2-7|TRBV15|NA
TGTGCCACCAGCAGAGCAGCTTATGACAGGGTGAGCGAGCAGTACTTC
CATSRAAYDRVSEQYF
>TRBD2|TRBJ2-7|TRBV28|NA
TGTGCCAGCAGTTACTATATTGCGACTAGCGGGATGTACGAGCAGTACTTC
CASSYYIATSGMYEQYF
>NA|TRBJ2-5|TRBV9|NA
TGTGCCAGCAGCGTATCTCCCGACGGGGAGACCCAGTACTTC
CASSVSPDGETQYF
>TRBD2|TRBJ2-3|TRBV13|NA
TGTGCCAGCAGCACCCGGACTAGCGGCACAGATACGCAGTATTTT
CASSTRTSGTDTQYF
>NA|TRBJ2-1|TRBV27|once
TGTGCCAGCAGGAGGGGCAATGAGCAGTTCTTC
CASRRGNEQFF
>TRBD1|TRBJ1-1|TRBV30|few
TGTGCCTGGCCCTACCGGGACAGGGGGCGATGGAACACTGAAGCTTTCTTT
CAWPYRDRGRWNTEAFF
>NA|TRBJ1-1|TRBV6-1|NA
TGTGCCAGCAGTGAAGGGCGGACGCGTACTGAAGCTTTCTTT
CASSEGRTRTEAFF
>NA|TRBJ1-1|TRBV19|NA
TGTGCCAGTAGTATAGCGGTCAGCATGAACACTGAAGCTTTCTTT
CASSIAVSMNTEAFF
>TRBD1|TRBJ2-2|TRBV28|NA
TGTGCCAGCAGTTCCCCCGGGACAGGGGGTTTCGCCGGGGAGCTGTTTTTT
CASSSPGTGGFAGELFF
>NA|TRBJ2-5|TRBV28|NA
TGTGCCAGCACTAAGGGGACGGAGACCCAGTACTTC
CASTKGTETQYF
>NA|TRBJ1-4|TRBV21-1|NA
TGTGCCAGCACCGATAAGGGGGGCAGTGGGACTAATGAAAAACTGTTTTTT
CASTDKGGSGTNEKLFF
>NA|TRBJ1-5|TRBV29-1|NA
TGCAGCGTTGGACCCGACAGTTATCAGCCCCAGCATTTT
CSVGPDSYQPQHF
>NA|TRBJ2-1|TRBV19|NA
TGTGCCAGTAGTGCCCGCAATGAGCAGTTCTTC
CASSARNEQFF
>NA|TRBJ2-7|TRBV5-4|NA
TGTGCCAGCAGCTTGCTGGCGGGGGCAGGCGACGAGCAGTACTTC
CASSLLAGAGDEQYF
>TRBD1|TRBJ2-3|TRBV27|NA
TGTGCCAGCAGGGGGGACAGGGACACGGATACGCAGTATTTT
CASRGDRDTDTQYF
>TRBD2|TRBJ2-1|TRBV30|NA
TGTGCCTGGAGTGTACGGGGACTAGCTTCGAATGAGCAGTTCTTC
CAWSVRGLASNEQFF
>TRBD1|TRBJ2-5|TRBV19|NA
TGTGCCAGTAGTAGGTTGACAGGGGGCGCGCGGGTCGAGACCCAGTACTTC
CASSRLTGGARVETQYF
>TRBD1|TRBJ2-7|TRBV5-5|NA
TGTGCCAGCAGCTTGTTTCAGGGGGCTGGGTACGAGCAGTACTTC
CASSLFQGAGYEQYF
>NA|TRBJ2-1|TRBV29-1|NA
TGCAGCGTTGGCATGCACAATGAGCAGTTCTTC
CSVGMHNEQFF
>TRBD2|TRBJ2-1|TRBV27|NA
TGTGCCAGCAGTTTCCGGGGGGACAATGAGCAGTTCTTC
CASSFRGDNEQFF
>NA|TRBJ2-7|TRBV4-1|NA
TGCGCCAGCAGCCAAGAGGTTGGGGGCTACGAGCAGTACTTC
CASSQEVGGYEQYF
>TRBD2|TRBJ2-1|TRBV2|NA
TGTGCCAGCAGAGAACGGACTAGCGGGCAGGATGAGCAGTTCTTC
CASRERTSGQDEQFF